The text below deals with one TCR beta chain. No cognate antigen has been identified for it. Per-nucleotide qualities are absent, and no much larger clonotype sits a single base away. The entry originates in a study of shared clonotypes between healthy human individuals (dated by TCRdb to the early 2020s). About the full investigation: Three men and two women, aged 18 to 49 years, made up the cohort. Per donor, three plates each were used for CD4 naive and CD4 memory, two for CD8 naive, and one for CD8 memory. Blood TCR repertoires of five healthy adults were deeply sequenced to estimate repertoire size and the extent of clonotype sharing between individuals. Libraries were prepared and TCR repertoires were sequenced by different laboratories using diverse techniques, in order to increase sequencing depth and limit assay-specific biases. Between about 0.85 and 9.5 billion PBMCs per donor were obtained by leukapheresis. The study at large found these results: Rarefaction of sorted-subset datasets indicated incomplete sequencing despite the large sequencing depth. Because the study included a small number of donors, the genetic and exposure-history diversity represented was limited. Clonotypes shared by all four sorted-subset donors showed higher generation probabilities than non-shared clonotypes. Across a few donors, about 5% of naive CD4, over 3% of naive CD8, approximately 2.5% of memory CD4, and 0.4% of memory CD8 clonotypes were shared. Larger estimated clonotype richness was generally found for naive subsets than for memory subsets. Sampling was limited to blood, and TCR repertoires in tissue likely differ from TCR repertoires in blood. Pairwise subsampling led to the expectation that sequencing depth would affect the degree of clonotype sharing among donors.

The CDR3 goes from the cysteine to the phenylalanine over 14 residues. Of all the DNA, just the CDR3 is kept, 42 bases in frame from base 1. Via the germline V gene (reference sequence), CDR1 is SEHNR and CDR2 FQNEAQ. Trimming accounts for 4 bases at V and 4 bases at J, while the number of junction bases matched to no gene is 6. Using the deep immunoSEQ assay, TCR CDR3 regions were amplified from genomic DNA by multiplex PCR. Extracted genomic DNA from each cell subset was spread evenly across all wells of several immunoSEQ 96-well plates, with each plate serving as a replicate. For sorted subsets, approximately 210 ng genomic DNA, equal to about 30,000 T cell genomes, was loaded into each replicate PCR. Purified libraries were quantified with a Qubit 3.0 fluorometer, sized on a Bioanalyzer 2100, and re-quantified with the KAPA Library Quantification kit. A separate single-read 150-cycle Illumina NextSeq 550 flow cell was used to sequence each immunoSEQ 96-well plate. The authors' analysis ran thus. The immunoSEQ output contained only junctional sequences without quality scores, so filtering could not match that applied to full-length reads. To assign V/J genes and CDR3, sequences were annotated using PyIR, a Python wrapper for IgBLAST v1.9, with IMGT germline references. Reads were removed for weak V/J assignments (E-value above 1e-6), missing CDR3, stop codons, out-of-frame junctions, or ambiguous translated residues. V3J clonotypes were defined as sequences sharing the same inferred V gene, J gene, and CDR3 amino acid sequence. The percentage overlap between two repertoires was calculated by dividing the number of shared unique clonotypes by the size of the smaller repertoire. Three approaches were used to assess repertoire richness: RTK rarefaction, the Chao1 estimator, and Recon v2.1 estimates of unobserved clonotypes. Generation probabilities for all TCRbeta clonotypes obtained by the gDNA method from a few donors were computed using OLGA. Sourced from immuneACCESS, this table was stored by TCRdb with only in-frame sequences that have V and J called. A share of the clones is absent; for the studies checked, an unresolved V gene accounts for under half, and the remainder has no known explanation. That table furnishes V, J and clone size, whereas the DNA furnished D and trimming. Recorded for this sample are 200,000 to 250,000 clones; just over 65% of them occurred a single time. The ten largest account for roughly 10% of the sample.

Donors were healthy HIV-negative adults with no recently reported acute infections or vaccinations. Every donor was a Caucasian adult residing in Nashville, Tennessee, USA. CD4+ T cells were enriched by magnetic negative selection, after which naive cells were positively selected on CD45RA and the negative fraction was taken as the memory subset. After blood collection by leukapheresis, PBMCs were isolated using Ficoll-Histopaque density gradient centrifugation and then cryopreserved in the vapor phase of liquid nitrogen. Analytical flow cytometry was used to check the purity and quantity of each magnetically sorted T cell population. Each sorted fraction had its genomic DNA isolated and then quantified by UV absorbance on a Nanodrop 2000c.

Rearrangement joined TRBV7-9 to TRBJ2-7, and TRBD1 aligns with 8 junction nucleotides. The sequence was collected from a man aged 30 to 39 in good health. The material sequenced was memory CD4+ T cells sorted from blood. In the paper's terms, the cell subset or site label means: CD45RA-negative fraction. CDR3 loop: CASSWDRTIYEQYF. The DNA reads as follows: TGTGCCAGCAGCTGGGACAGGACGATTTACGAGCAGTACTTC.